These T cell receptor beta chains were read from a single sample in a study of preoperative IRX-2 immunotherapy in early breast cancer. The data were produced by immunoSEQ multiplex PCR, yet TCRdb's version contains in-frame clones alone and is incomplete. The table lists 40,000 to 45,000 clones, about 80% of them singletons. The source material was tumor tissue, sampled after IRX-2 immunotherapy. The receptors here all came from a human donor with breast cancer. The CDR3 runs from the conserved cysteine through the conserved F or W. Each record gives: J gene, V gene, D gene, clone size, CDR3 protein, CDR3 DNA. The D gene is left open where the match is weak. Where a row states a size, it is once, few, many or the class of an expanded clone; other rows omit it.

J gene: TRBJ2-1; V gene: TRBV18; D gene: TRBD2; clone size: .; CDR3 protein: CASSPPGSGRAGEQFF; CDR3 DNA: TGTGCCAGCTCACCACCGGGTAGCGGGAGGGCCGGTGAGCAGTTCTTC
J gene: TRBJ1-2; V gene: TRBV12-5; D gene: .; clone size: .; CDR3 protein: CASLRAHGYTF; CDR3 DNA: TGTGCCAGCCTCAGGGCCCATGGCTACACCTTC
J gene: TRBJ1-4; V gene: TRBV19; D gene: .; clone size: .; CDR3 protein: CASRNSGANEKLFF; CDR3 DNA: TGTGCCAGTAGAAACAGCGGGGCTAATGAAAAACTGTTTTTT
J gene: TRBJ2-3; V gene: TRBV5-1; D gene: TRBD1; clone size: .; CDR3 protein: CASSVGTGNTDTQYF; CDR3 DNA: TGCGCCAGCAGCGTCGGGACAGGGAACACAGATACGCAGTATTTT
J gene: TRBJ1-2; V gene: TRBV28; D gene: .; clone size: .; CDR3 protein: CASSVPRIYGYTF; CDR3 DNA: TGTGCCAGCAGTGTCCCAAGGATCTATGGCTACACCTTC
J gene: TRBJ2-1; V gene: TRBV11-3; D gene: TRBD2; clone size: .; CDR3 protein: CASSPRGGSYNEQFF; CDR3 DNA: TGTGCCAGCAGCCCGCGGGGGGGCTCCTACAATGAGCAGTTCTTC
J gene: TRBJ1-1; V gene: TRBV11-1; D gene: TRBD1; clone size: .; CDR3 protein: CASSDRGSLVGTEAFF; CDR3 DNA: TGTGCCAGCAGCGACAGGGGATCCCTTGTGGGAACTGAAGCTTTCTTT
J gene: TRBJ1-2; V gene: TRBV5-1; D gene: .; clone size: .; CDR3 protein: CASTHGNDLGQGFGYTF; CDR3 DNA: TGCGCCAGCACCCATGGTAACGACTTGGGGCAGGGTTTCGGCTACACCTTC
J gene: TRBJ2-2; V gene: TRBV5-1; D gene: TRBD2; clone size: .; CDR3 protein: CATYDGGAVGELFF; CDR3 DNA: TGCGCCACCTATGACGGGGGGGCCGTCGGGGAGCTGTTTTTT
J gene: TRBJ2-7; V gene: TRBV5-1; D gene: .; clone size: .; CDR3 protein: CASSLGTGSVYEQYF; CDR3 DNA: TGCGCCAGCAGCTTGGGAACAGGGAGTGTGTACGAGCAGTACTTC
J gene: TRBJ2-3; V gene: TRBV19; D gene: TRBD1; clone size: .; CDR3 protein: CASSIDGGQGADTQYF; CDR3 DNA: TGTGCCAGTAGTATAGATGGGGGACAGGGGGCAGATACGCAGTATTTT
J gene: TRBJ2-1; V gene: TRBV6-8; D gene: TRBD2; clone size: .; CDR3 protein: CASSYASSGSGSYNEQFF; CDR3 DNA: TGTGCCAGCAGTTACGCATCTAGCGGGAGTGGGTCCTACAATGAGCAGTTCTTC
J gene: TRBJ2-1; V gene: TRBV5-1; D gene: .; clone size: once; CDR3 protein: CASSLEGSGYNEQFF; CDR3 DNA: TGCGCCAGCAGCTTGGAGGGAAGTGGCTACAATGAGCAGTTCTTC
J gene: TRBJ1-2; V gene: TRBV7-6; D gene: .; clone size: few; CDR3 protein: CASVRYQDNYGYTF; CDR3 DNA: TGTGCCAGCGTCAGGTACCAGGACAACTATGGCTACACCTTC
J gene: TRBJ2-7; V gene: TRBV7-8; D gene: .; clone size: .; CDR3 protein: CASSFGSGTPGSEQYF; CDR3 DNA: TGTGCCAGCAGCTTTGGATCCGGGACCCCGGGCTCCGAGCAGTACTTC